The entry below gives a single T cell receptor (beta chain) sequence along with its context. Its antigen is undetermined. TCRdb analysed the reads with MiXCR anew, one entry per CDR3 protein. The data contain a few hundred thousand distinct CDR3 sequences, approximately 9.2% of them singletons. Germline V CDR1 and CDR2: SGHRS, YFSETQ. This CDR3 has 14 amino acids. Trimming removed 0 bases at V and 5 bases at J, with 12 bases between. This entry belongs to a study of T cell repertoires in cytomegalovirus infection. Study summary: Evidence of both CMV infection and a matching HLA type came from public TCR beta signatures. The study, taken as a whole, reports: CMV-specific HLA-C-restricted TCR beta clonotypes dominated the ex vivo response.

Input material: PBMCs. The chain uses TRBV5-1 and TRBJ2-7; no reliable D call. The sequence was collected from a human donor in good health (CMV status not recorded). Some clones in this sample may be carry-over from other donors' samples. For the CDR3, the DNA is TGCGCCAGCAGCTTGGGGCCCGCGTCAAACGAGCAGTACTTC. Amino acid sequence: CASSLGPASNEQYF.